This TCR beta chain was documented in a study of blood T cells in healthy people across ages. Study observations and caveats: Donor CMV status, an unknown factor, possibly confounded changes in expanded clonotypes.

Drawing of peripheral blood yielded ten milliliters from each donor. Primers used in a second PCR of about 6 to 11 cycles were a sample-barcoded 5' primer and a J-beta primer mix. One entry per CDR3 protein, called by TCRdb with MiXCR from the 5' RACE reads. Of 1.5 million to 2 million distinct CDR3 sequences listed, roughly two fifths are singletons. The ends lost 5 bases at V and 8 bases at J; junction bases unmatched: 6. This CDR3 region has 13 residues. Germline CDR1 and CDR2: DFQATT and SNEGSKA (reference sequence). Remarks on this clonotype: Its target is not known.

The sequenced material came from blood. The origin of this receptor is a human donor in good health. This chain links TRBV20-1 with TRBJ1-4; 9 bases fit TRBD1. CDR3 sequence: CSAGDRVREKLFF. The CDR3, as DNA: TGCAGTGCTGGGGACAGGGTTCGCGAAAAACTGTTTTTT.